Listed here are 20 T cell receptor beta chains from one sample, sequenced in a study of blood T cell repertoires in COVID-19. Profiled with immunoSEQ multiplex PCR; TCRdb holds only in-frame clones, not every one. This sample has hundreds of thousands of clones, with 83% found just once. Sample: peripheral blood. The receptors stem from a woman between 40 and 50 years old with active or convalescent COVID-19.

The table lists this clone with a few counts. This chain uses TRBV4-1 with TRBJ2-7; 7 bases agree with TRBD1. Germline V gene lookup returns CDR1 MGHRA and CDR2 YSYEKL. With 0 bases clipped from V and 3 bases from J, the junction kept 5 bases outside the gene matches. This CDR3 is 15 amino acids long. The CDR3 DNA is TGCGCCAGCAGCCAAGATCCCAGGGGGAGCTACGAGCAGTACTTC. Its protein is CASSQDPRGSYEQYF.

This rearrangement joins TRBV4-2 to TRBJ2-3; TRBD2 aligns across 9 bases. V was pared by 4 bases and J by 5 bases, with 10 bases of the junction left unmatched. Germline CDR1 reads LGHNA; CDR2 reads YNFKEQ. The CDR3 length is 16 residues. In nucleotides, the CDR3 is TGTGCCAGCAGCCCCCGCGGTGCGGGAGGGGGAGATACGCAGTATTTT. Residues: CASSPRGAGGGDTQYF.

V gene TRBV19 combines with J gene TRBJ1-1; D possibly corresponds to TRBD1 (5 bases). V lost 5 bases, J lost 3 bases, and 10 bases lay in between. In germline, CDR1 is LNHDA, CDR2 SQIVND (reference sequence). The CDR3 is 13 amino acids. The CDR3 nucleotides read TGTGCCAGTAGTCGATCGGGGGACACTGAAGCTTTCTTT. Amino acid sequence: CASSRSGDTEAFF.

This clone was seen more than once but under ten times. The chain is built from TRBV29-1 and TRBJ1-6, with a possible D match to TRBD1 (5 bases). V gave up 2 bases and J gave up 4 bases, with 6 bases separating them. Germline V lookup: CDR1 SQVTM, CDR2 ANQGSEA. This CDR3 has 13 amino acids. The DNA of the CDR3 is TGCAGCGTTGAAAGACAGTATAATTCACCCCTCCACTTT. Its protein product is CSVERQYNSPLHF.

The chain has TRBV19 and TRBJ1-3, with no clear D. The germline gives CDR1 LNHDA, CDR2 SQIVND (reference sequence). CDR3 length: 16 residues. V lost 6 bases and J lost 0, with 15 bases in between. CDR3 nucleotides: TGTGCCAGTAGACGGGCCCGGGGTGACTCTGGAAACACCATATATTTT. Translating gives CASRRARGDSGNTIYF.

CDR3 nucleotides: TGTGCCAGCAGCCCACGGACAGAGAGCTACGAGCAGTACTTC. This translates into CASSPRTESYEQYF. The rearrangement uses TRBV7-9 and TRBJ2-7, with a possible D match to TRBD1 (6 bases). V lost 5 bases and J lost 3, with 14 bases in between. The CDR3 sequence is 14 residues long. The germline CDR1 and CDR2 sequences are SEHNR and FQNEAQ (reference sequence). Filled out from reference TRBV7-9 and TRBJ2-7, the complete variable domain reads DTGVSQNPRHKITKRGQNVTFRCDPISEHNRLYWYRQTLGQGPEFLTYFQNEAQLEKSRLLSDRFSAERPKGSFSTLEIQRTEQGDSAMYLCASSPRTESYEQYFGPGTRLTVT.

V and J are TRBV24-1 and TRBJ2-2; D is possibly TRBD2 (5 bases). From germline, CDR1 is KGHDR and CDR2 SFDVKD. The V and J ends lost 4 bases and 6 bases respectively, with 14 bases between them. The CDR3 extends over 15 amino acids. Here the CDR3 reads CATSDPTGLAGELFF. CDR3 DNA: TGTGCCACCAGTGACCCGACCGGACTTGCCGGGGAGCTGTTTTTT.

J is TRBJ2-2 and V is TRBV30; TRBD1 agrees at 8 bases. The CDR3 is made up of 16 amino acids. Germline V gene sequence: CDR1 GTSNPN, CDR2 SVGIG (reference sequence). After removal of 2 bases from V and 6 bases from J, the junction contained 11 bases not matched to a gene. The CDR3 loop is CAWSKTRTGWAGELFF. The CDR3 DNA follows: TGTGCCTGGAGTAAAACCCGGACAGGGTGGGCCGGGGAGCTGTTTTTT.

This clone came up once. This chain uses TRBV7-2 with TRBJ1-5, with D perhaps TRBD1 (6 bases). Germline assignment: CDR1 SGHTA and CDR2 FQGNSA. The CDR3 has 14 amino acids. V was pared by 1 base and J by 9 bases, with 13 bases between. The CDR3 coding sequence is TGTGCCAGCAGCTTAGAATCAGGGGTTGGGCCCCAGCATTTT. This translates into CASSLESGVGPQHF.

This clone was picked up one time. CDR3 bases: TGTGCCATCAGCCCTAGCGGGGGGCTGGGAGAAGAGACCCAGTACTTC. Translated, it gives CAISPSGGLGEETQYF. V gene TRBV10-3 combines with J gene TRBJ2-5; 11 bases are a match to TRBD2. The CDR3 is made up of 16 amino acids. Germline-derived CDR1 and CDR2 are ENHRY and SYGVKD. V shed 6 bases, J shed 3 bases, and the junction held 9 bases outside the gene matches.

The chain employs TRBV12-3 or TRBV12-4 and TRBJ1-1; perhaps TRBD1 as D (5 bases). The CDR3 totals 11 residues. The germline V and J ends were trimmed by 7 bases and 4 bases, with 7 bases remaining between them. DNA of the CDR3: TGTGCCAGCATCCAGGGCACTGAAGCTTTCTTT. Translation: CASIQGTEAFF.

The rearrangement links TRBV7-2 to TRBJ2-7, with 8 bases identical to TRBD2. CDR1 SGHTA and CDR2 FQGNSA come from the germline V gene. V lost 3 bases, J lost 4 bases, and 5 bases stayed unmatched. This CDR3 is built from 14 residues. CDR3 nucleotides: TGTGCCAGCAGCTTCGGGGGGGGCCTTTACGAGCAGTACTTC. It encodes CASSFGGGLYEQYF.

This chain uses TRBV5-1 with TRBJ1-4, with D possibly being TRBD1 (5 bases). The germline gives CDR1 SGHRS, CDR2 YFSETQ. Trimming removed 0 bases at V and 0 bases at J, with 12 bases between. The CDR3 is 17 amino acids. The CDR3 DNA reads TGCGCCAGCAGCTTGGATAGGGGTGCCGCAACTAATGAAAAACTGTTTTTT. Translation: CASSLDRGAATNEKLFF.

This clone was observed a handful of times. This rearrangement joins TRBV19 to TRBJ1-3, with a tentative D call TRBD1 (6 bases). V was trimmed by 7 bases and J by 4 bases, leaving 14 bases between them. The CDR3 has 14 amino acids. CDR1 is LNHDA, CDR2 SQIVND, per germline (reference sequence). The CDR3 protein is CASKVRGQGNTIYF. As DNA, the CDR3 is TGTGCCAGTAAGGTCAGGGGACAAGGAAACACCATATATTTT.

V and J are TRBV12-3 or TRBV12-4 and TRBJ1-1; D unresolved. This CDR3 contains 13 residues. The ends were cut back, 5 bases at V and 4 bases at J, with 11 bases in the middle. The CDR3 spells CASSQVGPTEAFF. CDR3 bases: TGTGCCAGCAGTCAAGTGGGCCCCACTGAAGCTTTCTTT.

This CDR3 is CASSHSGSGTEAFF. CDR3 in DNA: TGCGCCAGCAGCCACTCCGGGAGTGGCACTGAAGCTTTCTTT. V is TRBV4-3 and J is TRBJ1-1; D uncertain. CDR1 is LGHNA, CDR2 YSLEER, per germline. Trimming took 3 bases from V and 4 from J, leaving 12 bases between them. The CDR3 is 14 residues long.

The chain couples TRBV19 to TRBJ1-5, with TRBD1 as a possible D gene (5 bases). CDR1 and CDR2 (germline): LNHDA, SQIVND (reference sequence). The CDR3 is 14 amino acids. V lost 10 bases and J 0 bases, leaving 13 bases between the germline ends. The CDR3 DNA follows: TGTGCCACCCGAGAGGACACTAGCAATCAGCCCCAGCATTTT. Encoded protein: CATREDTSNQPQHF.

A few counts support this clone. This chain links TRBV19 with TRBJ2-3; 10 nucleotides line up with TRBD2. CDR3 size: 14 residues. From germline, CDR1 is LNHDA and CDR2 SQIVND (reference sequence). Trimming removed 5 bases from V and 6 bases from J; junction bases left unmatched: 5. CDR3 sequence (DNA): TGTGCCAGTAGTGTTATAGCGGGAGGTGATACGCAGTATTTT. It translates to CASSVIAGGDTQYF.

This clone appeared a single time. The chain is built from TRBV6-1 and TRBJ2-7, with D possibly being TRBD1 (6 bases). The V gene lost 4 bases and the J gene lost 0 bases, with 16 bases spanning the gap. This CDR3 has 16 residues. The V gene's germline CDR1 is MNHNS and CDR2 SASEGT. The CDR3 is CASSVQDRQSSYEQYF. In DNA, the CDR3 is TGTGCCAGCAGTGTCCAAGACAGGCAATCCTCCTACGAGCAGTACTTC.

J is TRBJ2-7 and V is TRBV10-3; 12 nucleotides align to TRBD1. From germline, CDR1 is ENHRY and CDR2 SYGVKD. The CDR3 has 15 amino acids. Germline trimming cut 3 bases from V and 5 bases from J; bases unmatched to any gene: 5. The CDR3 protein is CAISDLGTGGHEQYF. The CDR3 bases are TGTGCCATCAGTGACCTCGGGACAGGGGGCCACGAGCAGTACTTC.